The 20 T cell receptor beta chains listed next were all sequenced from one sample in a study of T cell responses to AZD1222 COVID-19 vaccine. Clones were sequenced by immunoSEQ multiplex PCR, and TCRdb holds only the in-frame ones, with some missing. The table lists under 150,000 clones, just under 95% of them singletons. The source was peripheral blood, collected on day 0 of AZD1222 vaccination. These receptors all come from an adult in good health.

This clone was observed a single time. The chain recombines TRBV27 with TRBJ2-7; D perhaps matches TRBD1 (5 bases). The CDR3 contains 12 residues. The V gene's germline CDR1 is MNHEY and CDR2 SMNVEV (reference sequence). The ends were cut back, 8 bases at V and 3 bases at J, with 11 bases in the middle. The CDR3 nucleotides are TGTGCCAGCCAGGACATCTTCTACGAGCAGTACTTC. Amino acid sequence: CASQDIFYEQYF.

The genes are TRBV12-3 or TRBV12-4 and TRBJ1-5; D is undetermined. This CDR3 is built from 13 residues. The V end lost 3 bases, the J end lost 4 bases, and 7 bases lay between the germline ends. The CDR3 region is CASSLSGNQPQHF. In DNA, the CDR3 is TGTGCCAGCAGTTTGAGCGGGAATCAGCCCCAGCATTTT.

The chain joins TRBV30 to TRBJ2-7; 7 nucleotides agree with TRBD1. Germline CDR1 is GTSNPN and CDR2 is SVGIG (reference sequence). The CDR3 extends over 13 amino acids. The V and J ends lost 1 base and 4 bases, in that order; junction bases with no gene match: 4. CDR3 amino acids: CAWSGQGGYEQYF. The CDR3 DNA reads TGTGCCTGGAGTGGACAGGGTGGGTACGAGCAGTACTTC.

The rearrangement joins TRBV6-2 or TRBV6-3 to TRBJ1-1; TRBD1 agrees at 7 bases. This CDR3 spans 14 amino acids. V lost 6 bases and J lost 7; bases outside the gene matches: 11. CDR1 is MNHEY and CDR2 is SVGEGT in the germline V gene. CDR3 amino acids: CASSPFTGAVEAFF. CDR3 DNA: TGTGCCAGCAGCCCATTTACAGGGGCAGTTGAAGCTTTCTTT.

The chain joins TRBV28 to TRBJ2-5; TRBD2 matches 10 bases. This CDR3 spans 14 amino acids. The V gene end was trimmed by 6 bases and the J gene end by 7 bases; junction bases not matched to a gene: 8. CDR1 and CDR2 (germline): MDHEN, SYDVKM. CDR3 in amino acids: CASSPPSGRGTQYF. The CDR3 DNA is TGTGCCAGCAGCCCCCCTAGCGGGAGAGGGACCCAGTACTTC.

This chain connects TRBV18 to TRBJ2-3; the D is unclear. Per the germline V gene, CDR1 is KGHSH and CDR2 is LQKENI. V shed 0 bases and J shed 3 bases, with 4 bases lying between them. The CDR3 length is 13 residues. The CDR3 reads CASSPPSTDTQYF. The DNA of the CDR3 is TGTGCCAGCTCACCACCGTCTACAGATACGCAGTATTTT.

In its sample, this clone was seen once. The genes are TRBV19 and TRBJ2-7, with a possible D match to TRBD2 (6 bases). This CDR3 has 12 amino acids. With 5 bases removed from V and 5 bases from J, the gap between germline ends came to 10 bases. The germline gives CDR1 LNHDA, CDR2 SQIVND (reference sequence). CDR3 protein: CASSSSGHEQYF. The CDR3, as DNA: TGTGCCAGTAGTTCCAGCGGGCACGAGCAGTACTTC.

The chain recombines TRBV4-1 with TRBJ1-5, with 7 bases aligning to TRBD1. The J segment lost 6 bases and the V segment lost 4 bases, leaving 6 bases of the junction unmatched. This CDR3 is built from 14 residues. Germline-derived CDR1 and CDR2 are MGHRA and YSYEKL. CDR3 amino acids: CASSPRQGSQPQHF. DNA of the CDR3: TGCGCCAGCAGCCCGAGACAGGGAAGTCAGCCCCAGCATTTT.

The chain joins TRBV27 to TRBJ2-3; a possible D gene is TRBD1 (6 bases). This CDR3 contains 13 residues. V was cut by 6 bases and J by 4 bases, with 11 bases left in between. Per the germline V gene, CDR1 is MNHEY and CDR2 is SMNVEV (reference sequence). CDR3 protein: CASRGATSDTQYF. CDR3 DNA: TGTGCCAGCAGGGGGGCTACCTCAGATACGCAGTATTTT.

The chain couples TRBV28 to TRBJ2-1; D is undetermined. The CDR3 sequence is 15 residues long. In germline, CDR1 is MDHEN, CDR2 SYDVKM. V lost 5 bases and J 2 bases, leaving 13 bases between the germline ends. In DNA form, the CDR3 reads TGTGCCAGCAGTCCACCCCAGGTAACCTACAATGAGCAGTTCTTC. Protein: CASSPPQVTYNEQFF.

The chain recombines TRBV4-1 with TRBJ1-2, with a possible D match to TRBD1 (6 bases). The CDR3 contains 14 residues. Trimming took 1 base from V and 3 from J, leaving 9 bases between them. The V gene's germline CDR1 is MGHRA and CDR2 YSYEKL. The CDR3: CASSQAGDYYGYTF. DNA for the CDR3: TGCGCCAGCAGCCAAGCAGGGGATTACTATGGCTACACCTTC.

This sequence joins TRBV9 and TRBJ1-2; D is possibly TRBD1 (5 bases). The ends were cut back, 0 bases at V and 6 bases at J, with 15 bases in the middle. The germline CDR1 and CDR2 sequences are SGDLS and YYNGEE. The CDR3 is 15 amino acids. The CDR3 reads CASSVDGGDGDGYTF. In nucleotides, the CDR3 is TGTGCCAGCAGCGTAGACGGGGGGGATGGAGATGGCTACACCTTC. Full variable domain (outside the CDR3, taken from reference TRBV9 and TRBJ1-2): DSGVTQTPKHLITATGQRVTLRCSPRSGDLSVYWYQQSLDQGLQFLIQYYNGEERAKGNILERFSAQQFPDLHSELNLSSLELGDSALYFCASSVDGGDGDGYTFGSGTRLTVV.

The chain recombines TRBV28 with TRBJ2-7; the D is unclear. The CDR3 runs 13 residues. CDR1 MDHEN and CDR2 SYDVKM come from the germline V gene. Trimming removed 5 bases at V and 5 bases at J, with 13 bases between. CDR3 nucleotides: TGTGCCAGCAGTAAGGCAGTGTCCCACGAGCAGTACTTC. Its translation is CASSKAVSHEQYF.

This chain links TRBV7-3 with TRBJ2-2; a possible D gene is TRBD1 (5 bases). The CDR3 has 13 residues. The germline V gene has CDR1 SGHTA and CDR2 FQGTGA. V lost 5 bases and J 7 bases, leaving 11 bases between the germline ends. Here the CDR3 DNA reads TGTGCCAGCAGCCCCAGGGCCGGCGGGGAGCTGTTTTTT. Its protein product is CASSPRAGGELFF. The full variable domain, its missing parts supplied by reference TRBV7-3 and TRBJ2-2, is GAGVSQTPSNKVTEKGKYVELRCDPISGHTALYWYRQSLGQGPEFLIYFQGTGAADDSGLPNDRFFAVRPEGSVSTLKIQRTERGDSAVYLCASSPRAGGELFFGEGSRLTVL.

The genes are TRBV5-6 and TRBJ2-1; D may be TRBD1 (5 bases). The CDR3 length is 13 residues. The V and J ends lost 0 bases and 8 bases respectively, with 9 bases between them. Germline CDR1 and CDR2: SGHDT and YYEEEE. The CDR3 spells CASSLVGADEQFF. The CDR3 coding sequence is TGTGCCAGCAGCTTGGTAGGGGCGGATGAGCAGTTCTTC.

V usage is TRBV5-5 and J usage is TRBJ2-5; perhaps TRBD1 as D (6 bases). V gave up 6 bases and J gave up 0 bases, with 15 bases separating them. CDR1 and CDR2 from the germline V gene are SGHKS and YYEKEE (reference sequence). This CDR3 is 15 amino acids long. CDR3 region: CASTPPQGYQETQYF. The CDR3 DNA reads as TGTGCCAGCACTCCTCCTCAGGGGTACCAAGAGACCCAGTACTTC.

The chain carries TRBV11-3 and TRBJ2-1; D perhaps matches TRBD2 (6 bases). V was clipped by 6 bases and J by 1 base, with 10 bases between them. This CDR3 contains 14 residues. CDR1 is SGHNT, CDR2 YENEEA, per germline. The CDR3 region is CASSLGLSYNEQFF. The CDR3 region has the DNA TGTGCCAGCAGTTTGGGACTTTCCTACAATGAGCAGTTCTTC.

A note on this clone: The germline gene is not matched at one end of the junction; a read error may be the cause. This chain uses TRBV7-7 with TRBJ2-5; the D gene is possibly TRBD2 (7 bases). The germline gives CDR1 SSHAT, CDR2 FNYEAQ (reference sequence). The CDR3 has 20 amino acids. The CDR3 nucleotides read TGTGCTAGCAGCTTAGCTCTCTGGGGGCGGGAGAGAGGTTGGCAAGAGACCCAGTACTTC. Protein product: CASSLALWGRERGWQETQYF.

The chain carries TRBV21-1 and TRBJ2-1; the tabulated D call, TRBD2, remains unverified against the DNA. TRBV21-1 is marked as a pseudogene. The CDR3 sequence is 18 residues long. This chain's CDR3 is CASSLNRLAGVIYNEQFF. CDR3 DNA sequence: TGTGCCAGCAGCCTCAACAGACTAGCGGGAGTGATTTACAATGAGCAGTTCTTC.

V is TRBV5-1 and J is TRBJ2-7; no reliable D call. V dropped 3 bases and J dropped 5 bases, with 6 bases sitting between them. Germline CDR1 and CDR2: SGHRS and YFSETQ. This CDR3 spans 11 amino acids. The CDR3 spells CASSSPHEQYF. The CDR3 coding sequence is TGCGCCAGCAGCTCCCCGCACGAGCAGTACTTC.